The 27 T cell receptor beta chains reported below all come from one sample, sequenced in a study of T cells in women clearing cervical HPV infection. The assay was immunoSEQ multiplex PCR, and TCRdb's table has in-frame clones only and misses some. This table lists more than 45,000 clones. The sequencing sample was made of blood buffy coat. The receptors derive from a woman between 18 and 69 years old with a cervical HPV16 infection that either progressed to CIN3+ or cleared (not recorded which).

CDR3 DNA (partial): TGTGCCAGCAGCTTAGGACACTTGAACTATGGC. Its protein is CASSLGHLNYG. The whole CDR3 is CASSLGHLNYGYTF. The chain joins TRBV7-8 to TRBJ1-2; D not resolved. Coverage ceases 3 residues before the CDR3 finishes, and the germline J gene fills in the end. Trimming took 1 base from V and 2 from J, leaving 8 bases between them. The CDR3 has 14 residues. Germline V gives CDR1 SGHVS, CDR2 FQNEAQ.

To note about this clone: The read stops 3 residues short of the end of the CDR3; the missing end is completed from the germline J gene. The chain uses TRBV29-1 and TRBJ1-2, with D uncertain. CDR3 size: 12 residues. Germline lookup yields CDR1 SQVTM and CDR2 ANQGSEA. Trimming stripped 6 bases from V and 4 bases from J, with 12 bases between. CDR3 DNA, as far as it was read: TGCAGCGTCTTAGAAGAAATCTATGGC. Translation gives CSVLEEIYG. Given in full, the CDR3 is CSVLEEIYGYTF. The full variable domain, rest sourced from reference TRBV29-1 and TRBJ1-2, is SAVISQKPSRDICQRGTSLTIQCQVDSQVTMMFWYRQQPGQSLTLIATANQGSEATYESGFVIDKFPISRPNLTFSTLTVSNMSPEDSSIYLCSVLEEIYGYTFGSGTRLTVV.

Notes on this clone: Coverage ceases 3 residues before the CDR3 finishes, and the germline J gene fills in the end. J is TRBJ2-7 and V is TRBV14; D is uncertain. The CDR3 runs to 13 residues. Per the germline V gene, CDR1 is SGHDN and CDR2 is FVKESK. V was trimmed by 4 bases and J by 4 bases, leaving 11 bases between them. The CDR3 bases that were read are TGTGCCAGCAGCCGAAGCTCCCTTTACGAG. This sequence encodes CASSRSSLYE. The CDR3 reads in full as CASSRSSLYEQYF.

As for this clone: The read stops 3 residues short of the end of the CDR3; the missing end is completed from the germline J gene. This chain joins TRBV11-2 and TRBJ1-2, with 7 bases matching TRBD1. Unmatched junction bases numbered 5, after V lost 5 bases and J lost 5 bases. Germline V CDR1 and CDR2: SGHAT, FQNNGV. The length of the CDR3 is 13 residues. The CDR3 region is CASSRDSRYGYTF. Incomplete CDR3 DNA: TGTGCCAGCAGCAGGGACAGCCGGTATGGC. Together with reference TRBV11-2 and TRBJ1-2, the CDR3 gives the full variable domain: EAGVAQSPRYKIIEKRQSVAFWCNPISGHATLYWYQQILGQGPKLLIQFQNNGVVDDSQLPKDRFSAERLKGVDSTLKIQPAKLEDSAVYLCASSRDSRYGYTFGSGTRLTVV.

On this clone: Read coverage stops 3 residues before the CDR3 terminus; the germline J gene supplies the remainder. J is TRBJ2-5 and V is TRBV29-1, with 7 nucleotides matching TRBD1. This CDR3 region has 19 residues. The V segment lost 5 bases and the J segment 1 base; nucleotides outside the gene matches: 22. The germline gives CDR1 SQVTM, CDR2 ANQGSEA. The CDR3 is CSVRGGQRFTSNAQETQYF. Incomplete CDR3 DNA: TGCAGCGTTCGAGGGGGCCAGCGCTTCACATCAAACGCCCAAGAGACC. The whole variable domain, remainder taken from reference TRBV29-1 and TRBJ2-5, is SAVISQKPSRDICQRGTSLTIQCQVDSQVTMMFWYRQQPGQSLTLIATANQGSEATYESGFVIDKFPISRPNLTFSTLTVSNMSPEDSSIYLCSVRGGQRFTSNAQETQYFGPGTRLLVL.

On this clone: The read ends 3 residues early relative to the CDR3; the germline J gene fills the gap. The rearrangement uses TRBV19 and TRBJ1-1; TRBD1 matches at 7 bases. The germline CDR1 and CDR2 sequences are LNHDA and SQIVND (reference sequence). V shed 8 bases and J 1 base; nucleotides not matched to a gene: 4. The CDR3 runs to 13 residues. The CDR3 DNA, read in part, is TGTGCCAGTGGGAGGGGGCAGAACACTGAA. Amino acid sequence: CASGRGQNTE. Given in full, the CDR3 is CASGRGQNTEAFF.

A note on this clone: The read terminates 3 residues ahead of where the CDR3 ends, so the germline J gene completes it. The V call is TRBV6-2 or TRBV6-3, the J call TRBJ1-2; possibly TRBD1 for D (6 bases). The CDR3 consists of 17 residues. CDR1 and CDR2 from the germline V gene are MNHEY and SVGEGT. V was trimmed by 4 bases and J by 5 bases, leaving 23 bases between them. The DNA read from the CDR3 is TGTGCCAGCAGTTTTGCCGGGACACCCACCAAAAAATATGGC. Protein: CASSFAGTPTKKYG. The whole CDR3 protein reads CASSFAGTPTKKYGYTF.

CDR3: CASSPPLLAAGYNEQFF. The CDR3 bases that were read are TGTGCCAGCTCACCACCCCTACTAGCGGCCGGCTACAATGAG. J is TRBJ2-1 and V is TRBV18; 8 bases map to TRBD2. The read ends 3 residues before the CDR3 terminus; that terminus is restored from the germline J gene. The V and J ends lost 0 bases and 3 bases, in that order; junction bases with no gene match: 7. Germline CDR1 KGHSH, CDR2 LQKENI. This CDR3 has 17 residues.

Partial CDR3 DNA: TGTGCCAGCAGCCCAGTTTCCCACAACACTGAA. Residues: CASSPVSHNTE. The full CDR3 protein reads CASSPVSHNTEAFF. This sequence joins TRBV7-9 and TRBJ1-1; unclear D gene. Read data end 3 residues before the CDR3 end; the end is taken from the germline J gene. The CDR3 spans 14 residues. The V gene lost 5 bases and the J gene lost 2 bases, with 12 bases spanning the gap. The V gene's germline CDR1 is SEHNR and CDR2 FQNEAQ (reference sequence).

As concerns this clone: With the read ending 3 residues before the CDR3 end, the germline J gene is used to fill in that end. J is TRBJ1-4 and V is TRBV30; 9 positions match TRBD1. Losses at the gene ends were 5 bases for V and 8 bases for J; bases not matched to a gene: 6. CDR3 size: 13 residues. Per germline, CDR1 GTSNPN and CDR2 SVGIG (reference sequence). The DNA read from the CDR3 is TGTGCCTGGGGACAGGGGCGGTCCGAAAAA. Its protein is CAWGQGRSEK. The full CDR3 is CAWGQGRSEKLFF.

As concerns this clone: The CDR3 end lies 3 residues beyond the end of the read and is filled in from the germline J gene. This chain uses TRBV5-4 with TRBJ1-6; 9 nucleotides align to TRBD1. The CDR3 loop spans 15 amino acids. V gave up 5 bases and J gave up 6 bases; unmatched junction bases: 6. CDR1 SGHNT and CDR2 YYREEE come from the germline V gene (reference sequence). Partial CDR3 DNA: TGTGCCAGCAGGCCCGGGACAGGGCGTAATTCACCC. This encodes CASRPGTGRNSP. The whole CDR3 is CASRPGTGRNSPLHF.

Concerning this clone: The missing CDR3 end, 3 residues past where the read stops, is filled in from the germline J gene. The gene calls are TRBV5-1 and TRBJ1-5; tentatively, D is TRBD1 (6 bases). Per the germline V gene, CDR1 is SGHRS and CDR2 is YFSETQ. Deletions cut 0 bases from V and 3 bases from J, with 10 bases between. The CDR3 totals 15 residues. The CDR3 loop is CASSLEPGVNQPQHF. The sequenced CDR3 bases are TGCGCCAGCAGCTTGGAGCCAGGGGTCAATCAGCCC.

A remark on this clone: The read ends 3 residues before the CDR3 terminus; that terminus is restored from the germline J gene. The chain has TRBV30 and TRBJ1-1; 11 nucleotides agree with TRBD1. The germline V gene has CDR1 GTSNPN and CDR2 SVGIG (reference sequence). The CDR3 sequence is 13 residues long. The chain's CDR3 is CAWTRTGGSRAFF. The sequenced part of the CDR3 DNA is TGTGCCTGGACCCGGACAGGGGGCTCTCGA.

Details on this clone: The read finishes 3 residues shy of the CDR3 end, and the germline J gene is used to complete it. The chain combines TRBV5-1 with TRBJ2-7; D not resolved. Trimming took 5 bases from V and 4 from J, leaving 10 bases between them. There are 12 residues in the CDR3. Germline V gene sequence: CDR1 SGHRS, CDR2 YFSETQ. The DNA read from the CDR3 is TGCGCCAGCAGTTCAATAGGGTACGAG. It is translated as CASSSIGYE. From start to end, the CDR3 is CASSSIGYEQYF.

Comments on this clone: The sequenced fragment ends 3 residues before the CDR3 boundary, so the rest is inferred from the germline J gene. V is TRBV29-1 and J is TRBJ2-1; 7 bases align to TRBD2. The germline gives CDR1 SQVTM, CDR2 ANQGSEA. There are 15 residues in the CDR3. The junction had 14 bases not matched to a gene; V was cut back by 3 bases and J by 9 bases. CDR3 protein: CSVESPAGLSGEQFF. CDR3 bases read: TGCAGCGTTGAGTCTCCAGCGGGACTCTCGGGTGAG.

Concerning this clone itself: The observed sequence ends 3 residues before the CDR3 terminus, with the missing tail filled in from the germline J gene. This chain links TRBV6-2 or TRBV6-3 with TRBJ1-1; a weak D match, TRBD1 (5 bases). The V gene's germline CDR1 is MNHEY and CDR2 SVGEGT. Trimming took 6 bases from V and 2 from J, leaving 10 bases between them. The CDR3 sequence is 13 residues long. CDR3 DNA, as far as it was read: TGTGCCAGCAGGCTGACAGTCAACACTGAA. Translation: CASRLTVNTE. In full, the CDR3 is CASRLTVNTEAFF.

As for this clone: The read comes to an end 3 residues before the CDR3 does, leaving the germline J gene to fill in the end. The chain has TRBV2 and TRBJ2-1; TRBD2 matches 11 bases. CDR1 and CDR2 from the germline V gene are SNHLY and FYNNEI. The CDR3 is made up of 13 amino acids. V shed 9 bases, J shed 6 bases, and the junction held 4 bases outside the gene matches. The sequenced part of the CDR3 DNA is TGTGCCAGGGGACTAGCGGCCCGCAATGAG. This encodes CARGLAARNE. The CDR3 as a whole reads CARGLAARNEQFF.

On this clone: Read sequence stops 3 residues before the CDR3 end, and the germline J gene provides the missing end. This chain connects TRBV7-1 to TRBJ1-5, with 7 nucleotides matching TRBD1. TRBV7-1 is reported as an ORF; its role is uncertain. V was clipped by 3 bases and J by 3 bases; unmatched bases: 23. The CDR3 contains 21 residues. CDR3 DNA (partial): TGTGCCAGCAGCTCCAGCTACGGTAGTCCTGTCCGGACAGGCGTCAATCAGCCC. Amino acid sequence: CASSSSYGSPVRTGVNQP. The entire CDR3 protein reads CASSSSYGSPVRTGVNQPQHF.

Regarding this clone: The CDR3 end lies 3 residues beyond the end of the read and is filled in from the germline J gene. The V call is TRBV11-2, the J call TRBJ1-6; 7 bases are shared with TRBD1. This CDR3 is built from 13 residues. J was trimmed by 10 bases and V by 4 bases; bases with no gene match: 4. CDR1 and CDR2 from the germline V gene are SGHAT and FQNNGV. The DNA read from the CDR3 is TGTGCCAGCAGCTATACAGGGGAATCACCC. It encodes CASSYTGESP. From start to end, the CDR3 is CASSYTGESPLHF.

For this clone: With the read ending 3 residues before the CDR3 end, the germline J gene is used to fill in that end. This chain uses TRBV20-1 with TRBJ2-1; TRBD1 aligns across 12 bases. V trimming: 5 bases; J trimming: 4 bases; junction bases outside the gene matches: 15. Germline CDR1 reads DFQATT; CDR2 reads SNEGSKA (reference sequence). The CDR3 has 18 residues. The part of the CDR3 DNA that was read is TGCAGTGCTTGGGGACAGGGGGCGATTGTTGGGAGATACAATGAG. This translates into CSAWGQGAIVGRYNE. The entire CDR3 reads CSAWGQGAIVGRYNEQFF.

Details on this clone: The CDR3 is cut off 3 residues early in the read; its end comes from the germline J gene. The chain employs TRBV7-6 and TRBJ2-1, with D perhaps matching TRBD1 (5 bases). Germline V CDR1 and CDR2: SGHVS, FNYEAQ. The length of the CDR3 is 14 residues. Trimming removed 5 bases at V and 9 bases at J, with 17 bases between. The CDR3 DNA, read in part, is TGTGCCAGCAGCCCATCGACAGTTACGGTTGAG. This translates into CASSPSTVTVE. The whole CDR3 is CASSPSTVTVEQFF.

This CDR3 is CASSYRVGELFF. The covered CDR3 bases are TGTGCCAGCAGTTACAGGGTGGGGGAG. The chain carries TRBV2 and TRBJ2-2; weak D call: TRBD1 (6 bases). Sequencing ends 3 residues short of the CDR3 end; the germline J gene provides the rest. This CDR3 has 12 residues. Germline-derived CDR1 and CDR2 are SNHLY and FYNNEI. With 5 bases removed from V and 8 bases from J, the gap between germline ends came to 9 bases.

Regarding this clone: Read coverage stops 3 residues before the CDR3 terminus; the germline J gene supplies the remainder. The rearrangement joins TRBV2 to TRBJ2-3, with D unresolved. The V gene's germline CDR1 is SNHLY and CDR2 FYNNEI. CDR3 length: 14 residues. V was shortened by 6 bases and J by 2 bases, with 12 bases between the two germline ends. This CDR3 reads CASRGPGNTDTQYF. The sequenced part of the CDR3 DNA is TGTGCCAGCAGAGGCCCAGGCAACACAGATACG.

Points on this clone: The read ends 3 residues early relative to the CDR3; the germline J gene fills the gap. The chain has TRBV18 and TRBJ1-5; D is possibly TRBD1 (6 bases). Trimming stripped 1 base from V and 0 bases from J, with 16 bases between. Germline assignment: CDR1 KGHSH and CDR2 LQKENI. The CDR3 runs 18 residues. Incomplete CDR3 DNA: TGTGCCAGCTCACCACGGCCTCAACAGGGCTATAGCAATCAGCCC. As protein: CASSPRPQQGYSNQP. The CDR3, in full, reads CASSPRPQQGYSNQPQHF.

As regards this clone: The read comes to an end 3 residues before the CDR3 does, leaving the germline J gene to fill in the end. The chain is built from TRBV20-1 and TRBJ1-2; tentatively, D is TRBD1 (5 bases). The CDR3 consists of 16 residues. Trimming cost V 6 bases and J 5 bases, with 25 bases left between them. Germline lookup yields CDR1 DFQATT and CDR2 SNEGSKA (reference sequence). The sequenced part of the CDR3 DNA is TGCAGTGCAAAAAACGCCCAGACAGTGGGATTTTATGGC. As protein: CSAKNAQTVGFYG. The whole CDR3 sequence reads CSAKNAQTVGFYGYTF.

Details on this clone: Read sequence stops 3 residues before the CDR3 end, and the germline J gene provides the missing end. V gene TRBV2 combines with J gene TRBJ2-3, with TRBD1 as a possible D gene (6 bases). V dropped 6 bases and J dropped 3 bases, with 19 bases sitting between them. Germline lookup yields CDR1 SNHLY and CDR2 FYNNEI. The length of the CDR3 is 16 residues. Here the CDR3 reads CASSVLRGRRTDTQYF. The part of the CDR3 DNA that was read is TGTGCCAGCAGCGTCCTTAGGGGGAGAAGGACAGATACG.

Remarks on this clone: With the read ending 3 residues before the CDR3 end, the germline J gene is used to fill in that end. V usage is TRBV20-1 and J usage is TRBJ2-3; 10 bases match TRBD2. CDR3 length equals 17 residues. The ends lost 0 bases at V and 1 base at J; junction bases unmatched: 7. CDR1 and CDR2 (germline): DFQATT, SNEGSKA (reference sequence). The part of the CDR3 DNA that was read is TGCAGTGCTAGAGAATTTGGACTAGCGGTGGGCACAGATACG. This gives the protein CSAREFGLAVGTDT. The full-length CDR3 reads as CSAREFGLAVGTDTQYF.